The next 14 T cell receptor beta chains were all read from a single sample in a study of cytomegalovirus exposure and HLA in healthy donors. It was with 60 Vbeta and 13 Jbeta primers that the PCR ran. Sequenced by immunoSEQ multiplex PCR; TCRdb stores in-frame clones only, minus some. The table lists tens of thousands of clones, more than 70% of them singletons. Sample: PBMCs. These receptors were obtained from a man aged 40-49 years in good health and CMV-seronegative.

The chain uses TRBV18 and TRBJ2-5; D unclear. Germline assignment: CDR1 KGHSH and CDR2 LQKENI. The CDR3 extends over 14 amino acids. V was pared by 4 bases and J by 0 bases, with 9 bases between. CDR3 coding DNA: TGTGCCAGCTCACTCTCTAGGAACCAAGAGACCCAGTACTTC. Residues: CASSLSRNQETQYF.

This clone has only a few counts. CDR3 in DNA: TGTGCCATCAGTGGCCCTCTCTACTACGAGCAGTACTTC. This codes for CAISGPLYYEQYF. The chain is built from TRBV10-3 and TRBJ2-7; unclear D gene. CDR3 length: 13 amino acids. Trimming shortened V by 4 bases and J by 3 bases, and 10 bases separated the two germline ends. Germline-derived CDR1 and CDR2 are ENHRY and SYGVKD.

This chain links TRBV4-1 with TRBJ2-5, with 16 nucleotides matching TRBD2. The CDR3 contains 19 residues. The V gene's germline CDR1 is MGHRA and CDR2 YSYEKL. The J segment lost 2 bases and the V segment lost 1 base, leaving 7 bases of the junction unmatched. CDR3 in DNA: TGCGCCAGCAGCCAAGGGGCGGGACTAGCGGGAGGGTTACAAGAGACCCAGTACTTC. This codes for CASSQGAGLAGGLQETQYF.

The CDR3, as DNA: TGTGCCAGCAGCCCCGGGACAGGGGTTATCTCTGGAAACACCATATATTTT. This encodes CASSPGTGVISGNTIYF. V gene TRBV7-9 combines with J gene TRBJ1-3; 10 bases map to TRBD1. V lost 5 bases to trimming and J lost 0 bases; unmatched junction nucleotides: 7. This CDR3 is 17 amino acids long. Germline CDR1 and CDR2: SEHNR and FQNEAQ (reference sequence).

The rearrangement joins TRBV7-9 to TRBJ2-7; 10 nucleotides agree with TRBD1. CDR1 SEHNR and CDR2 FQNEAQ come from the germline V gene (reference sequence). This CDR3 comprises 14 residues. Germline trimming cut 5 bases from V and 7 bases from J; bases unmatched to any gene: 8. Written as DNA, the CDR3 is TGTGCCAGCAGCCCGGGACAGGGGCCGTTAGAGCAGTACTTC. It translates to CASSPGQGPLEQYF.

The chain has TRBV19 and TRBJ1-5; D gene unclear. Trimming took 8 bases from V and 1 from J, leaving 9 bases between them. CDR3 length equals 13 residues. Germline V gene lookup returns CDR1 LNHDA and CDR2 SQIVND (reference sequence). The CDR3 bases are TGTGCCAGTTGCGGAACCAGCAATCAGCCCCAGCATTTT. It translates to CASCGTSNQPQHF.

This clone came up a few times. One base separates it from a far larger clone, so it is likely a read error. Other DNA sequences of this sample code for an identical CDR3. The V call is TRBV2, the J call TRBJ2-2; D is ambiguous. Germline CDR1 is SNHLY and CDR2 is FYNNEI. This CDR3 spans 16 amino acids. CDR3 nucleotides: TGTGCAAGCAGTGCCTCCATCTACCTGAACACCGGGGAGCTGTTTTTT. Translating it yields CASSASIYLNTGELFF.

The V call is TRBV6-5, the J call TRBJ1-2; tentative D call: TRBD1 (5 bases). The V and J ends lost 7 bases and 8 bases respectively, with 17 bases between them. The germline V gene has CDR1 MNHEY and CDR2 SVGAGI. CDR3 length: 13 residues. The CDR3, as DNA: TGTGCCAGCACACTCTTCCCAGGGTGGGGCTACACCTTC. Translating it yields CASTLFPGWGYTF.

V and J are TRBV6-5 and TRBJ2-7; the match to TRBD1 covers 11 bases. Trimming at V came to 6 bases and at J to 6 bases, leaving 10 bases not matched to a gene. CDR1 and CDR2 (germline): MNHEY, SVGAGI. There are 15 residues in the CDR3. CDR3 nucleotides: TGTGCCAGCAGCCCAACTGGGACAGGGGGTTCCGAGCAGTACTTC. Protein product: CASSPTGTGGSEQYF.

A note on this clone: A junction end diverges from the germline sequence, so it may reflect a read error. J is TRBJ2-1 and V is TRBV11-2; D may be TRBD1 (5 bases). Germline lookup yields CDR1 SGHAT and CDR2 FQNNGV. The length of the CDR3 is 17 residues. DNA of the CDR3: TGTGCCAGCAGCTCTACTCCCCCGGCGGATCAGGGCAATGAGCGGTTCTTC. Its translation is CASSSTPPADQGNERFF.

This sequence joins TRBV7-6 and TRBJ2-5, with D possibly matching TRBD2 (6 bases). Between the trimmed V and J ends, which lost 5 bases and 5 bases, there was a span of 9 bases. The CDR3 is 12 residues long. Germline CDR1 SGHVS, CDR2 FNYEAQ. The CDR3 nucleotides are TGTGCCAGCAGCCATGGGGGGGAGACCCAGTACTTC. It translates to CASSHGGETQYF. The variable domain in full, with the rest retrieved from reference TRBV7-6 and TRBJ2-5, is GAGVSQSPRYKVTKRGQDVALRCDPISGHVSLYWYRQALGQGPEFLTYFNYEAQQDKSGLPNDRFSAERPEGSISTLTIQRTEQRDSAMYRCASSHGGETQYFGPGTRLLVL.

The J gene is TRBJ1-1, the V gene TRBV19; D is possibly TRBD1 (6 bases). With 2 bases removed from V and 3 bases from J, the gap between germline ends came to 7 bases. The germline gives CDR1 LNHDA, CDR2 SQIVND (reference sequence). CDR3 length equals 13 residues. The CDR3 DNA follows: TGTGCCAGTAGTATACAGGGGTACACTGAAGCTTTCTTT. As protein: CASSIQGYTEAFF.

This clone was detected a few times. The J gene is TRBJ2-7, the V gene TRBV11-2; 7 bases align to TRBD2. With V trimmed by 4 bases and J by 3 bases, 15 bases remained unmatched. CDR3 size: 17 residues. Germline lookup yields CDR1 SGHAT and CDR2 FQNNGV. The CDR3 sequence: CASSSLRAYGEGYEQYF. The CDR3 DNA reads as TGTGCCAGCAGCTCGCTAAGAGCTTATGGGGAGGGCTACGAGCAGTACTTC.

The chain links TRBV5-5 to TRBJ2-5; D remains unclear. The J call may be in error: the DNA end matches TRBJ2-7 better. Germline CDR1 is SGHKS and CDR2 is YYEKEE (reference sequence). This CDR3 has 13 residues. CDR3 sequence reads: CASSLALGYEQYF. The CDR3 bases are TGTGCCAGCAGCTTGGCCCTGGGCTACGAGCAGTACTTC.